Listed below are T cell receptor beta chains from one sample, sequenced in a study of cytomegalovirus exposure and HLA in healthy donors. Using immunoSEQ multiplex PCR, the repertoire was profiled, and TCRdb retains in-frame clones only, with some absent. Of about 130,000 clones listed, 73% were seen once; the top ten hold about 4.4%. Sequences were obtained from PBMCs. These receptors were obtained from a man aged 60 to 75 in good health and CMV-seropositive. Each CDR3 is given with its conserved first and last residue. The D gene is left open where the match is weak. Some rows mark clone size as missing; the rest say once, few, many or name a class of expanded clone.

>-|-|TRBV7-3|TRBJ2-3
TGTGCCAGCAGCTTAGGTATTCGAGGAGGGGCAGATACGCAGTATTTT
CASSLGIRGGADTQYF
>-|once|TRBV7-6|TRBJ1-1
TGTGCCAGCAGCCATCACCCGACAGAGAGGAACACTGAAGCTTTCTTT
CASSHHPTERNTEAFF
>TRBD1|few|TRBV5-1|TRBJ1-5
TGCGCCAGCAGCTTGGCCGGGACAGCTAATCAGCCCCAGCATTTT
CASSLAGTANQPQHF
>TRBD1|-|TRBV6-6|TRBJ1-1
TGTGCCAGCACTCAGGGGGCGGTTGGAGACACTGAAGCTTTCTTT
CASTQGAVGDTEAFF
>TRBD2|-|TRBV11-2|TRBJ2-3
TGTGCCAGCAGCACGCCGGGACTAGCGGGGGGCTCCGCCCCAGATACGCAGTATTTT
CASSTPGLAGGSAPDTQYF
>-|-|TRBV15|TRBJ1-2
TGTGCCACCAGCAGAGGGGCACAGGGAAGCTATGGCTACACCTTC
CATSRGAQGSYGYTF
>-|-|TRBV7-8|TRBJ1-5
TGTGCCAGCAGCTTAGCCCGCTACAGGGCTCGGCATCAGCCCCAGCATTTT
CASSLARYRARHQPQHF
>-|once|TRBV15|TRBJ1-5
TGTGCCACCAGCAGAGATTTGGGGAGGGGGTGGAATCAGCCCCAGCATTTT
CATSRDLGRGWNQPQHF
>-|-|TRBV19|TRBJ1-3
TGTGCCAGTACCCCACAGGCTGTAACTGGAAACACCATATATTTT
CASTPQAVTGNTIYF
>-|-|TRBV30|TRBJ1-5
TGTGCCTGGGGCTTTGGTCCGTCCGTACCCCAGCATTTT
CAWGFGPSVPQHF
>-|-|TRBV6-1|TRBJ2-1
TGTGCCAGCAGTGAACGGAGAGACAATGAGCAGTTCTTC
CASSERRDNEQFF